The T cell receptor (beta chain) under discussion was sequenced for a study of CD8 T cells in Susac syndrome. With random hexamers, reverse transcription was performed on roughly 0.5 to 1 ug of RNA. TCRdb recomputed calls from the immunoSEQ multiplex PCR reads with MiXCR, one row per CDR3 protein. The sample records approximately 68,000 distinct CDR3 sequences, over 85% being singletons. The sequence derives from a human donor with multiple sclerosis. Material: CD8+ T cells from PBMCs.

The CDR3 reads CASSLPLGGTEETQYF. In DNA, the CDR3 is TGCGCCAGCAGCTTACCTTTAGGGGGTACGGAAGAGACCCAGTACTTC. The rearrangement uses TRBV5-1 and TRBJ2-5; possibly TRBD1 for D (6 bases). This CDR3 has 16 residues. Germline CDR1 is SGHRS and CDR2 is YFSETQ. The V end lost 2 bases, the J end lost 3 bases, and 17 bases lay between the germline ends.